Listed below are T cell receptor beta chains from one sample, sequenced in a study of T-cell memory formation after mild COVID-19. TCRdb itself ran the 5' RACE reads through MiXCR, one entry per CDR3 protein. This table has around 260,000 distinct CDR3 sequences, 15% to 20% appearing once. Sequenced input: PBMCs or a T cell subset sorted from them (not recorded which). The source is a man aged 18-30 years who had mild COVID-19 (a few samples of this study predate the infection). Cell type and time point are not known. Each CDR3 is given with its conserved first and last residue. D genes are given only for firm matches. Clone size is shown for a subset of rows, as once, few, many or a class of expanded clone.

NA TRBJ1-2 TRBV5-6 few TGTGCCAGCAGCTCCAACAGGGCATATGGCTACACCTTC CASSSNRAYGYTF
NA TRBJ1-6 TRBV30 NA TGTGCCTGGAGTGTCGGGGGTGACCCCCTCCACTTT CAWSVGGDPLHF
TRBD1 TRBJ1-2 TRBV27 few TGTGCCAGCAGCCCCCGGACAGGGAGGTATGGCCACACCTTC CASSPRTGRYGHTF
TRBD1 TRBJ2-5 TRBV4-2 NA TGTGCCAGCAGCCCTATCGGGGACAGGGAAGAGACCCAGTACTTC CASSPIGDREETQYF
NA TRBJ2-7 TRBV2 NA TGTGCCAGCATCCAAGGGGGATATCGGTACGAGCAGTACTTC CASIQGGYRYEQYF
NA TRBJ2-5 TRBV6-2/TRBV6-3 few TGTGCCAGCAGCCGGGGGCGAGAGACCCAGTACTTC CASSRGRETQYF
NA TRBJ1-4 TRBV7-2 few TGTGCCAGCAGCCGTCTGGGTGGAGAGAATGAAAAACTGTTTTTT CASSRLGGENEKLFF
NA TRBJ1-1 TRBV5-1 many TGCGCCAGCAGCTTGGGGCAGACTGAAGCTTTCTTT CASSLGQTEAFF
NA TRBJ1-2 TRBV5-1 few TGCGCCAGCAGCTTGGACCAGGGAGGCTATGGCTACACCTTC CASSLDQGGYGYTF
NA TRBJ2-3 TRBV11-2 few TGTGCCAGCAGCGCCCGGGGGGCAGGCGCAGATACGCAGTATTTT CASSARGAGADTQYF
TRBD1 TRBJ1-1 TRBV10-3 few TGTGCCATCAGGTATAACAGGGGGGGCACTGAAGCTTTCTTT CAIRYNRGGTEAFF
TRBD1 TRBJ1-1 TRBV18 few TGTGCCAGCTCGACAGGGGTTCGTCGGAACACTGAAGCTTTCTTT CASSTGVRRNTEAFF
NA TRBJ2-7 TRBV27 few TGTGCCAGCAGACCATCGGGGGGCAGGGAGCAGTACTTC CASRPSGGREQYF
NA TRBJ2-1 TRBV27 once TGTGCCAGCAGTTTAGGCGGGGCGGCGAATGAGCAGTTCTTC CASSLGGAANEQFF
NA TRBJ2-2 TRBV18 once TGTGCCAGCTCACCTGCAGGCGGCGTTGGCACCGGGGAGCTGTTTTTT CASSPAGGVGTGELFF
TRBD2 TRBJ2-3 TRBV7-9 NA TGTGCCAGCAGCTCACATCACGGGGGGGCTTATACGCAGTATTTT CASSSHHGGAYTQYF
NA TRBJ2-5 TRBV2 few TGTGCCAGCAGTGAAGCGTGGTCCGAACAGTCGAACTATCAAGAGACCCAGTACTTC CASSEAWSEQSNYQETQYF
NA TRBJ2-1 TRBV15 few TGTGCCACCAGCAGAGTTGGACACGGCAATGAGCAGTTCTTC CATSRVGHGNEQFF
TRBD2 TRBJ2-5 TRBV12-3/TRBV12-4 few TGTGCCAGCAGTTTAGTTAGCGGGGGGGCCGAGGAGACCCAGTACTTC CASSLVSGGAEETQYF
NA TRBJ1-1 TRBV6-2/TRBV6-3 NA TGTGCCAGCAGCCCGGCGGGTAGGATGGGTGAAGCTTTCTTT CASSPAGRMGEAFF
TRBD2 TRBJ2-7 TRBV7-9 many TGTGCCAGCAGCCGTAGCGGGGGGTCTCCCTACGAGCAGTACTTC CASSRSGGSPYEQYF
NA TRBJ2-7 TRBV11-1 NA TGTGCCAGCAGCCCGGCGGGGGCTCTCCACGAGCAGTACTTC CASSPAGALHEQYF
NA TRBJ1-1 TRBV18 NA TGTGCCAGCTCAGAAGGCCGTTCGAACACTGAAGCTTTCTTT CASSEGRSNTEAFF
TRBD2 TRBJ2-3 TRBV3-1 NA TGTGCCAGCAGCCAAGACTCCGGGCCCGGGGACTACACAGATACGCAGTATTTT CASSQDSGPGDYTDTQYF
NA TRBJ2-3 TRBV4-3 few TGCGCCAGCAGCCCTGATTCGGCCCCAGATACGCAGTATTTT CASSPDSAPDTQYF
TRBD2 TRBJ2-1 TRBV6-5 NA TGTGCCAGCAGTTTACGCGCAGGGAGGGTCTCCTACAATGAGCAGTTCTTC CASSLRAGRVSYNEQFF
TRBD2 TRBJ2-3 TRBV7-2 NA TGTGCCAGCAGCTTCGGACTAGCGGGGACAGATACGCAGTATTTT CASSFGLAGTDTQYF
TRBD1 TRBJ2-4 TRBV11-2 NA TGTGCCAGCAGCCCAGGGGGAGCTGGAAACATTCAGTACTTC CASSPGGAGNIQYF
NA TRBJ2-7 TRBV4-3 few TGCGCCAGCAGCCAAGATCTTAGGGAAATGAGCTCCTACGAGCAGTACTTC CASSQDLREMSSYEQYF
NA TRBJ1-5 TRBV20-1 once TGCAGTGCTAGAGGGGACATCTGGCAGCCCCAGCATTTT CSARGDIWQPQHF
TRBD2 TRBJ2-3 TRBV5-1 NA TGCGCCAGCAGCTCGGGACTAGGCGCACAGATTACGCAGTATTTT CASSSGLGAQITQYF
NA TRBJ1-2 TRBV12-3/TRBV12-4 few TGTGCCAGCAGTCTATACCCCCCTAACTATGGCTACACCTTC CASSLYPPNYGYTF
NA TRBJ1-1 TRBV12-3/TRBV12-4 few TGTGCCAGCAGTCCCCGTCGGGGGACTGAAGCTTTCTTT CASSPRRGTEAFF
TRBD2 TRBJ2-7 TRBV9 few TGTGCCAGCACCCACGGGACTAGCGAGGACGAGCAGTACTTC CASTHGTSEDEQYF
NA TRBJ2-1 TRBV7-9 NA TGTGCCAGCAGCTTTAGCCTCCCGGTGTTCTTC CASSFSLPVFF
NA TRBJ2-5 TRBV21-1 NA TGTGCCAGCAGCACTCTCGTGTGGGGGACAGACCTACAAGAGACCCAGTACTTC CASSTLVWGTDLQETQYF
NA TRBJ2-5 TRBV9 NA TGTGCCAGCAGCGTAGCTAACCGGGCCCCCCAAGAGACCCAGTACTTC CASSVANRAPQETQYF
NA TRBJ2-1 TRBV7-8 few TGTGCCAGCAGCTCGGCCCGTCTTCTAGCATCGAATGAGCAGTTCTTC CASSSARLLASNEQFF
NA TRBJ2-2 TRBV7-2 NA TGTGCCAGCAGCTTAGTCGCAGCCGGGGAGCTGTTTTTT CASSLVAAGELFF
NA TRBJ1-5 TRBV15 NA TGTGCCACCAGCGAAGAGGGGGACCCAGCCCTTAATCAGCCCCAGCATTTT CATSEEGDPALNQPQHF
NA TRBJ1-5 TRBV5-5 NA TGTGCCAGCAGCTTGGAAGGGGGGCCCAATCAGCCCCAGCATTTT CASSLEGGPNQPQHF
NA TRBJ1-5 TRBV12-3/TRBV12-4 many TGTGCCAGCAATCACCAGGGGCCCAATCAGCCCCAGCATTTT CASNHQGPNQPQHF
TRBD1 TRBJ1-2 TRBV5-6 NA TGTGCCAGCAGCTCGGTATGGCCGGAGGGGGCAGGCGGCTACACCTTC CASSSVWPEGAGGYTF
NA TRBJ1-5 TRBV2 NA TGTGCCAGCAGCCCCTCGTATAGCAATCAGCCCCAGCATTTT CASSPSYSNQPQHF
TRBD1 TRBJ2-1 TRBV3-1 few TGTGCCAGTACCAACAGGGGGTCCTACAATGAGCAGTTCTTC CASTNRGSYNEQFF
NA TRBJ2-3 TRBV9 NA TGTGCCAGCAGCGCCTTCGACAGCACAGATACGCAGTATTTT CASSAFDSTDTQYF
NA TRBJ1-1 TRBV6-2/TRBV6-3 few TGTGCCAGCAGTCCCTTGGCAGGGAGTGGCACTGAAGCTTTCTTT CASSPLAGSGTEAFF
NA TRBJ1-5 TRBV21-1 few TGTGCCAGCAGCAAAACGGAAGGACAGGGTTGCAATCAGCCCCAGCATTTT CASSKTEGQGCNQPQHF
NA TRBJ1-1 TRBV10-3 few TGTGCCATCAGTGACATCCCGGAACCGAACACTGAAGCTTTCTTT CAISDIPEPNTEAFF
NA TRBJ2-5 TRBV12-3/TRBV12-4 few TGTGCCAGCAGTTTAGCGGTGTTAGGTGGAGAGACCCAGTACTTC CASSLAVLGGETQYF
NA TRBJ2-1 TRBV5-1 few TGCGCCAGCAGCTTGGCTTTAGGGGCGCAAGGCGAGCAGTTCTTC CASSLALGAQGEQFF
NA TRBJ1-1 TRBV11-2 NA TGTGCCAGCAGCTTAGTACGGGCCAGAACCCAGATCAACACTGAAGCTTTCTTT CASSLVRARTQINTEAFF
NA TRBJ1-6 TRBV4-3 few TGCGCCAGCCGATCAATGGGCAGCTCCTATAATTCACCCCTCCACTTT CASRSMGSSYNSPLHF
NA TRBJ1-1 TRBV7-3 few TGTGCCAGCAGCAACACGGGGGGACCCTCAATGAACACTGAAGCTTTCTTT CASSNTGGPSMNTEAFF
NA TRBJ2-3 TRBV7-2 NA TGTGCCAGCAGCGTAAACGGGGGAAATACGCAGTATTTT CASSVNGGNTQYF
NA TRBJ1-5 TRBV10-1 few TGCGCCAGCAGAGCTGACGCAGCCGATGGGGCCCAGCATTTT CASRADAADGAQHF
NA TRBJ2-1 TRBV7-6 few TGTGCCAGCAGCTTAGTTGGCCTCCAGTCCTACAATGAGCAGTTCTTC CASSLVGLQSYNEQFF
TRBD1 TRBJ1-1 TRBV12-3/TRBV12-4 NA TGTGCCAGCAGCCGACAGGGTTGGACTGAAGCTTTCTTT CASSRQGWTEAFF
NA TRBJ2-7 TRBV3-1 few TGTGCCAGCAGCCAAGACAGGGTCCGCGAGCAGTACTTC CASSQDRVREQYF
NA TRBJ2-3 TRBV20-1 NA TGCAGTGCTAGAGACAGGCGTAGCACAGATACGCAGTATTTT CSARDRRSTDTQYF